This T cell receptor beta chain was sequenced for a study of OX40 agonist ivuxolimab in advanced cancers. Across the study: Hepatocellular carcinoma, melanoma, renal cell or head and neck cancer was diagnosed in the dose-escalation patients.

At cycle 4 day 1, cycle 7 day 1, and baseline, blood was sampled. Repertoires were generated with immunoSEQ multiplex PCR, while TCRdb's copy carries only in-frame clones and drops some. The table shows roughly 91,000 clones, with 90% to 96% occurring only once. Concerning this clone itself: Other DNA sequences within the sample encode an identical CDR3.

The TCR sequence derives from an adult with an advanced solid tumor such as melanoma, head and neck, liver or kidney cancer. This material consisted of CD4+ or CD8+ T cells sorted from blood, taken in a trial of the OX40 agonist ivuxolimab.

The chain's CDR3 is CATSRDRPGYEQYF. In DNA, the CDR3 is TGTGCCACCAGCAGGGACAGGCCGGGATACGAGCAGTACTTC. The rearrangement links TRBV15 to TRBJ2-7, with 7 bases that match TRBD1. The V segment lost 3 bases and the J segment 4 bases; nucleotides outside the gene matches: 6. This CDR3 spans 14 amino acids. CDR1 and CDR2 (germline): LNHNV, YYDKDF (reference sequence).